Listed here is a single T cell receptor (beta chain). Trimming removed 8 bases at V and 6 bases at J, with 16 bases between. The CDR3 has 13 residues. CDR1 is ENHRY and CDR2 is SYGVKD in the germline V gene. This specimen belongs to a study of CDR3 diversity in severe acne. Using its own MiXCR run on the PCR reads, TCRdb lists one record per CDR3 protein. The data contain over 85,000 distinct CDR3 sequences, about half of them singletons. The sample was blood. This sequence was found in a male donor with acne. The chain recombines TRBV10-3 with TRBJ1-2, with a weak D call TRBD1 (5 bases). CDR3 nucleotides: TGTGCCATCCTCTGTGTGGGGGGGAATGGCTACACCTTC. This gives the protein CAILCVGGNGYTF.